Sequencing of this T cell receptor (beta chain) was carried out in a study of CXCR3-negative and CXCR3-positive naive CD8 T cells. The libraries of TRB cDNA were prepared using 5' RACE with UMI labels. TCRdb re-called the 5' RACE reads, yielding one record per CDR3 amino acid sequence without DNA. The specimen's table records some 130,000 distinct CDR3 sequences. Germline loops: CDR1 MNHEY, CDR2 SMNVEV (reference sequence). This CDR3 region has 16 residues. The material sequenced was naive CXCR3- CD8+ T cells from blood. Indicated subset: CD45RO-CCR7+CD27+CD95- naive CD8+ T cells lacking CXCR3 (TNR3-). V usage is TRBV27 and J usage is TRBJ2-1; TCRdb selects TRBD1, and the lack of DNA leaves this call unchecked. The origin of this receptor is a human donor in good health. Some clones in this sample may be carry-over from other donors' samples. This CDR3 is CASSSGQGVPYNEQLF.